This is a list of T cell receptor beta chains from one sample in a study of blood T cell repertoires in COVID-19. Repertoires were generated with immunoSEQ multiplex PCR, while TCRdb's copy carries only in-frame clones and drops some. Of approximately 270,000 clones in the sample, around 88% were seen once. The sequenced sample consisted of peripheral blood. The source is a man older than 75 with acute or convalescent COVID-19. CDR3s include the opening cysteine and the closing phenylalanine or tryptophan. Each record gives: J gene, clone size, V gene, D gene, CDR3 DNA, CDR3 protein. A D gene is named only where the DNA matches it firmly. Part of the rows lack a size; the others show once, few, many or a class for expanded clones.

J gene: TRBJ1-2; clone size: .; V gene: TRBV7-3; D gene: .; CDR3 DNA: TGTGCCAGCAGCATGGGGCCCTCAGGTAGCTATGGCTACACCTTC; CDR3 protein: CASSMGPSGSYGYTF
J gene: TRBJ2-7; clone size: few; V gene: TRBV7-9; D gene: TRBD1; CDR3 DNA: TGTGCCAGCAGCTTACGTCCGGGACAGAGCTCCTACGAGCAGTACTTC; CDR3 protein: CASSLRPGQSSYEQYF
J gene: TRBJ2-3; clone size: .; V gene: TRBV24-1; D gene: TRBD2; CDR3 DNA: TGTGCCACCAGTGATCAGGGTTTCGGCGGGGGTCCTAGCACAGATACGCAGTATTTT; CDR3 protein: CATSDQGFGGGPSTDTQYF
J gene: TRBJ1-6; clone size: once; V gene: TRBV10-3; D gene: TRBD1; CDR3 DNA: TGTGCCATCAGTGGTCCTCATGGGACAGGGTTACGTTCACCCCTCCACTTT; CDR3 protein: CAISGPHGTGLRSPLHF
J gene: TRBJ1-1; clone size: .; V gene: TRBV19; D gene: .; CDR3 DNA: TGTGCCAGTAGTATCTCCCCTATGAACACTGAAGCTTTCTTT; CDR3 protein: CASSISPMNTEAFF
J gene: TRBJ1-4; clone size: .; V gene: TRBV28; D gene: TRBD1; CDR3 DNA: TGTGCCAGCAGTTATCAGACAGGGTGGGGCGAAAAACTGTTTTTT; CDR3 protein: CASSYQTGWGEKLFF
J gene: TRBJ2-5; clone size: .; V gene: TRBV19; D gene: .; CDR3 DNA: TGTGCCAGTAGTTATTCTAACTACCAAGAGACCCAGTACTTC; CDR3 protein: CASSYSNYQETQYF
J gene: TRBJ1-5; clone size: .; V gene: TRBV19; D gene: TRBD1; CDR3 DNA: TGTGCCAGTAGTTGGGACAGCCGCCCCAATCAGCCCCAGCATTTT; CDR3 protein: CASSWDSRPNQPQHF
J gene: TRBJ1-4; clone size: .; V gene: TRBV7-9; D gene: .; CDR3 DNA: TGTGCCAGCAGCTCCCATAATGAAAAACTGTTTTTT; CDR3 protein: CASSSHNEKLFF
J gene: TRBJ2-3; clone size: .; V gene: TRBV6-2/TRBV6-3; D gene: .; CDR3 DNA: TGTGCCAGCAGCACTACTAGTTGGGTGTATTTT; CDR3 protein: CASSTTSWVYF
J gene: TRBJ1-1; clone size: .; V gene: TRBV5-8; D gene: .; CDR3 DNA: TGTGCCAGCAGCCCGGGGGGGGGCCGGACTGAAGCTTTCTTT; CDR3 protein: CASSPGGGRTEAFF
J gene: TRBJ2-4; clone size: .; V gene: TRBV19; D gene: TRBD1; CDR3 DNA: TGTGCCAGTAGTACAGGGGGACAGGGAGCCAAAAACATTCAGTACTTC; CDR3 protein: CASSTGGQGAKNIQYF
J gene: TRBJ1-1; clone size: .; V gene: TRBV6-4; D gene: .; CDR3 DNA: TGTGCCAGCAGTGTTTACGGTAACACTGAAGCTTTCTTT; CDR3 protein: CASSVYGNTEAFF
J gene: TRBJ2-3; clone size: .; V gene: TRBV7-2; D gene: TRBD2; CDR3 DNA: TGTGCCAGCAGCGAACTAGCGGGTCTTAAGGCAGATACGCAGTATTTT; CDR3 protein: CASSELAGLKADTQYF
J gene: TRBJ2-1; clone size: .; V gene: TRBV18; D gene: TRBD2; CDR3 DNA: TGTGCCAGCTCACGTTCCGGGACTAGCGCCTACAATGAGCAGTTCTTC; CDR3 protein: CASSRSGTSAYNEQFF
J gene: TRBJ1-1; clone size: .; V gene: TRBV18; D gene: .; CDR3 DNA: TGTGCCAGCTCACCAAAGTTGACAGGCATGAACACTGAAGCTTTCTTT; CDR3 protein: CASSPKLTGMNTEAFF
J gene: TRBJ2-3; clone size: .; V gene: TRBV10-1; D gene: TRBD2; CDR3 DNA: TGCGCCAGCAGTGAGTTAGCGGGAGTCTCAGATACGCAGTATTTT; CDR3 protein: CASSELAGVSDTQYF
J gene: TRBJ2-3; clone size: .; V gene: TRBV12-3/TRBV12-4; D gene: .; CDR3 DNA: TGTGCCAGCAGAACTAGCACAGATACGCAGTATTTT; CDR3 protein: CASRTSTDTQYF
J gene: TRBJ1-3; clone size: .; V gene: TRBV9; D gene: TRBD1; CDR3 DNA: TGTGCCAGCAGCTCGGACAGGCCCTCTGGAAACACCATATATTTT; CDR3 protein: CASSSDRPSGNTIYF
J gene: TRBJ1-1; clone size: .; V gene: TRBV7-2; D gene: .; CDR3 DNA: TGTGCCAGCAGCTTAACGAACGGTGGCACTGAAGCTTTCTTT; CDR3 protein: CASSLTNGGTEAFF
J gene: TRBJ2-5; clone size: once; V gene: TRBV7-3; D gene: .; CDR3 DNA: TGTGCCAGCAGCCGCGAGAATCAAGAGACCCAGTACTTC; CDR3 protein: CASSRENQETQYF
J gene: TRBJ2-7; clone size: .; V gene: TRBV3-1/TRBV3-2; D gene: TRBD2; CDR3 DNA: TGTGCCAGCAGCCAAGGCGGACTAGCGGTCTCCTACGAGCAGTACTTC; CDR3 protein: CASSQGGLAVSYEQYF
J gene: TRBJ1-2; clone size: few; V gene: TRBV27; D gene: .; CDR3 DNA: TGTGCCAGCAGTTTACACCCCCGAGGTGGCTACACCTTC; CDR3 protein: CASSLHPRGGYTF
J gene: TRBJ1-1; clone size: .; V gene: TRBV4-3; D gene: .; CDR3 DNA: TGCGCCAGCAGCCAAGATGCAGGGTTGGGTACTGAAGCTTTCTTT; CDR3 protein: CASSQDAGLGTEAFF
J gene: TRBJ2-1; clone size: .; V gene: TRBV5-1; D gene: .; CDR3 DNA: TGCGCCAGCAGCTCCCCTGGACTAAGCTCCTACAATGAGCAGTTCTTC; CDR3 protein: CASSSPGLSSYNEQFF
J gene: TRBJ2-7; clone size: .; V gene: TRBV27; D gene: .; CDR3 DNA: TGTGCCAGCAGTTTGGGAGACAGGTCCTACGAGCAGTACTTC; CDR3 protein: CASSLGDRSYEQYF
J gene: TRBJ1-4; clone size: .; V gene: TRBV25-1; D gene: TRBD1; CDR3 DNA: TGTGCCAGCAGTAAGACAGGGCGCGCAACTAATGAAAAACTGTTTTTT; CDR3 protein: CASSKTGRATNEKLFF
J gene: TRBJ2-5; clone size: .; V gene: TRBV11-2; D gene: TRBD2; CDR3 DNA: TGTGCCAGCAGCTTAGTCGGAGGGGAGGGAGAGACCCAGTACTTC; CDR3 protein: CASSLVGGEGETQYF
J gene: TRBJ1-1; clone size: .; V gene: TRBV18; D gene: .; CDR3 DNA: TGTGCCAGCTCACCAGACAGCTCTGAAGCTTTCTTT; CDR3 protein: CASSPDSSEAFF
J gene: TRBJ2-7; clone size: .; V gene: TRBV6-6; D gene: TRBD1; CDR3 DNA: TGTGCCAGCAGCGAACCGGGACAGGGATCCTACGAGCAGTACTTC; CDR3 protein: CASSEPGQGSYEQYF
J gene: TRBJ1-1; clone size: .; V gene: TRBV6-5; D gene: .; CDR3 DNA: TGTGCCAGCAGTTACGAGGCGAACACTGAAGCTTTCTTT; CDR3 protein: CASSYEANTEAFF
J gene: TRBJ1-2; clone size: few; V gene: TRBV9; D gene: .; CDR3 DNA: TGTGCCAGCAGCGTAGCCCAGGCAAACTATGGCTACACCTTC; CDR3 protein: CASSVAQANYGYTF
J gene: TRBJ1-1; clone size: once; V gene: TRBV12-3/TRBV12-4; D gene: .; CDR3 DNA: TGTGCCAGCTCCCTACGGACTGAAGCTTTCTTT; CDR3 protein: CASSLRTEAFF
J gene: TRBJ1-6; clone size: .; V gene: TRBV6-1; D gene: .; CDR3 DNA: TGTGCCAGCAGTGAAGCAGGGGCTGCTTCACCCCTCCACTTT; CDR3 protein: CASSEAGAASPLHF
J gene: TRBJ2-7; clone size: .; V gene: TRBV6-2/TRBV6-3; D gene: TRBD2; CDR3 DNA: TGTGCCAGCAGTTATGGGGGACTAGCGGGAGTTGAGCAGTACTTC; CDR3 protein: CASSYGGLAGVEQYF
J gene: TRBJ2-3; clone size: .; V gene: TRBV11-1; D gene: .; CDR3 DNA: TGTGCCAGCAGCTTAGGAAGCGGTGCGGAGGATACGCAGTATTTT; CDR3 protein: CASSLGSGAEDTQYF
J gene: TRBJ2-7; clone size: .; V gene: TRBV12-3/TRBV12-4; D gene: .; CDR3 DNA: TGTGCCAGCAGTTTAAAGGCAGGGGTCGAGCAGTACTTC; CDR3 protein: CASSLKAGVEQYF
J gene: TRBJ1-5; clone size: few; V gene: TRBV6-6; D gene: .; CDR3 DNA: TGTGCCAGCAGTCCTCCAGGTCTCACCAATCAGCCCCAGCATTTT; CDR3 protein: CASSPPGLTNQPQHF
J gene: TRBJ1-4; clone size: .; V gene: TRBV29-1; D gene: TRBD1; CDR3 DNA: TGCAGCGTTGCGGACAGGATCGGGGAAAAACTGTTTTTT; CDR3 protein: CSVADRIGEKLFF
J gene: TRBJ1-2; clone size: .; V gene: TRBV7-2; D gene: .; CDR3 DNA: TGTGCCAGCAGTTTATCAACAGGGAACTACTATGGCTACACCTTC; CDR3 protein: CASSLSTGNYYGYTF
J gene: TRBJ1-3; clone size: few; V gene: TRBV7-6; D gene: .; CDR3 DNA: TGTGCCAGCAGCTCCTTCCTTGGAAACACCATATATTTT; CDR3 protein: CASSSFLGNTIYF
J gene: TRBJ2-3; clone size: .; V gene: TRBV4-1; D gene: TRBD1; CDR3 DNA: TGCGCCAGCAGTACCGGGACAGGGAGAGATACGCAGTATTTT; CDR3 protein: CASSTGTGRDTQYF